This T cell receptor (beta chain) came from a study of blood T cell repertoires in COVID-19. The CDR3 runs 14 residues. V gave up 1 base and J gave up 4 bases, with 10 bases separating them. Germline assignment: CDR1 LGHNA and CDR2 YSLEER. TCRdb's copy holds only in-frame clones and misses some; the assay was immunoSEQ multiplex PCR. The table lists 440,000 or so clones, 89% of them singletons. About this clone itself: At the DNA level, this CDR3 is encoded by other sequences in the same sample as well.

V and J are TRBV4-3 and TRBJ1-1, with a weak D call TRBD1 (5 bases). The clonotype originates from a woman aged 35 to 49 with COVID-19, enrolled during active disease. Specimen: peripheral blood. The CDR3 nucleotides read TGCGCCAGCAGCCAAGCGGGGGAGGGCACTGAAGCTTTCTTT. Its protein product is CASSQAGEGTEAFF.